These 11 T cell receptor beta chains share one sample of origin, sequenced in a study of OX40 agonist ivuxolimab in advanced cancers. TCRdb keeps only in-frame clones here, not all; method: immunoSEQ multiplex PCR. Counted here are about 79,000 clones, approximately 90% occurring once; the ten biggest clones make up approximately 0.5%. The material sequenced was CD4+ or CD8+ T cells sorted from blood, taken in a trial of the OX40 agonist ivuxolimab. The source is an adult with an advanced solid tumor such as melanoma, head and neck, liver or kidney cancer.

This chain connects TRBV30 to TRBJ2-5, with 8 bases aligning to TRBD2. With V trimmed by 5 bases and J by 1 base, 6 bases remained unmatched. From germline, CDR1 is GTSNPN and CDR2 SVGIG (reference sequence). The CDR3 is made up of 14 amino acids. The CDR3 DNA follows: TGTGCCTGGGGGGTCGGGGGGGTCCAAGAGACCCAGTACTTC. Its protein product is CAWGVGGVQETQYF. Using reference TRBV30 and TRBJ2-5 for the parts outside the CDR3, the full variable domain is SQTIHQWPATLVQPVGSPLSLECTVEGTSNPNLYWYRQAAGRGLQLLFYSVGIGQISSEVPQNLSASRPQDRQFILSSKKLLLSDSGFYLCAWGVGGVQETQYFGPGTRLLVL.

The J gene is TRBJ2-7, the V gene TRBV30; D unresolved. The germline gives CDR1 GTSNPN, CDR2 SVGIG (reference sequence). The CDR3 spans 13 residues. Trimming removed 5 bases at V and 3 bases at J, with 14 bases between. In DNA, the CDR3 is TGTGCCTGGGGGATGGACCTAGGCTACGAGCAGTACTTC. Its translation: CAWGMDLGYEQYF.

The chain joins TRBV28 to TRBJ2-7, with TRBD1 matching over 10 bases. Germline CDR1 MDHEN, CDR2 SYDVKM. V shed 6 bases and J 2 bases; nucleotides not matched to a gene: 7. This CDR3 region has 15 residues. The CDR3 DNA reads as TGTGCCAGCAGAGGGGCCGGGACAGGGGCCTACGAGCAGTACTTC. This gives the protein CASRGAGTGAYEQYF.

The chain links TRBV2 to TRBJ2-7, with D perhaps matching TRBD1 (5 bases). Germline loops: CDR1 SNHLY, CDR2 FYNNEI. The CDR3 totals 13 residues. V was pared by 11 bases and J by 3 bases, with 17 bases between. The CDR3 nucleotides are TGTGCCGGACAAGAATTAAGTGGCTACGAGCAGTACTTC. It yields the protein CAGQELSGYEQYF. The whole variable domain, filled in from reference TRBV2 and TRBJ2-7, reads EPEVTQTPSHQVTQMGQEVILRCVPISNHLYFYWYRQILGQKVEFLVSFYNNEISEKSEIFDDQFSVERPDGSNFTLKIRSTKLEDSAMYFCAGQELSGYEQYFGPGTRLTVT.

This clone occurred once. CDR3 in amino acids: CASSLQGLGGYTF. CDR3 bases: TGTGCCAGCAGCCTACAGGGTCTTGGTGGCTACACCTTC. The V call is TRBV5-5, the J call TRBJ1-2; D may be TRBD1 (6 bases). Trimming removed 4 bases from V and 7 bases from J, with 14 bases in between. Germline V gene sequence: CDR1 SGHKS, CDR2 YYEKEE (reference sequence). This CDR3 region has 13 residues. Variable domain in full (rest from reference TRBV5-5 and TRBJ1-2): DAGVTQSPTHLIKTRGQQVTLRCSPISGHKSVSWYQQVLGQGPQFIFQYYEKEERGRGNFPDRFSARQFPNYSSELNVNALLLGDSALYLCASSLQGLGGYTFGSGTRLTVV.

V gene TRBV19 combines with J gene TRBJ2-7; 8 bases match TRBD1. There are 14 residues in the CDR3. V trimming: 5 bases; J trimming: 6 bases; junction bases outside the gene matches: 9. CDR1 LNHDA and CDR2 SQIVND come from the germline V gene (reference sequence). The CDR3 nucleotides are TGTGCCAGTAGTGACCGGACAGGGAGGCTCGAGCAGTACTTC. This encodes CASSDRTGRLEQYF.

This clone was seen once. The J gene is TRBJ1-1, the V gene TRBV7-2, with D unresolved. Deletions cut 4 bases from V and 1 base from J, with 16 bases between. CDR1 and CDR2 (germline): SGHTA, FQGNSA. The CDR3 is 16 residues long. CDR3 region: CASSSDPPGGNTEAFF. The CDR3 DNA sequence: TGTGCCAGCAGCTCGGACCCTCCCGGCGGGAACACTGAAGCTTTCTTT.

The gene calls are TRBV28 and TRBJ1-2; a weak D match, TRBD1 (5 bases). The CDR3 runs 13 residues. Trimming stripped 2 bases from V and 3 bases from J, with 7 bases between. From germline, CDR1 is MDHEN and CDR2 SYDVKM. The CDR3 sequence: CASSLTGDYGYTF. Written as DNA, the CDR3 is TGTGCCAGCAGTTTAACGGGGGACTATGGCTACACCTTC.

The chain carries TRBV5-1 and TRBJ1-1; D is uncertain. Trimming took off 1 base at V and 1 base at J, with 11 bases between the two ends. Germline V gene data show CDR1 as SGHRS and CDR2 as YFSETQ. The CDR3 runs 15 residues. For the CDR3, the DNA is TGCGCCAGCAGCTTGAAGGAGGGCAGGAACACTGAAGCTTTCTTT. It codes for CASSLKEGRNTEAFF.

The CDR3 protein is CASSYGTFNQPQHF. The CDR3 DNA is TGTGCCAGCAGTTACGGGACCTTCAATCAGCCCCAGCATTTT. V and J are TRBV6-6 and TRBJ1-5, with a tentative D call TRBD1 (5 bases). V dropped 2 bases and J dropped 3 bases, with 8 bases sitting between them. The CDR3 consists of 14 residues. Germline CDR1 reads MNHNY; CDR2 reads SVGAGI (reference sequence).

This chain's CDR3 is CAWRGQETQYF. The CDR3 bases are TGTGCCTGGAGAGGGCAAGAGACCCAGTACTTC. V usage is TRBV30 and J usage is TRBJ2-5; D is undetermined. Germline V CDR1 and CDR2: GTSNPN, SVGIG (reference sequence). There are 11 residues in the CDR3. Between the trimmed V and J ends, which lost 3 bases and 2 bases, there was a span of 4 bases.